What follows are 5 T cell receptor beta chains derived from one specimen sequenced in a study of OX40 agonist ivuxolimab in advanced cancers. TCRdb's table, derived via immunoSEQ multiplex PCR, lists solely in-frame clones and lacks some. Among nearly 80,000 clones, 84% were seen once, and the ten largest hold roughly 25%. The sequenced sample was CD4+ or CD8+ T cells sorted from blood, obtained in a trial of the OX40 agonist ivuxolimab. The receptors shown here come from an adult with an advanced solid tumor such as melanoma, head and neck, liver or kidney cancer.

The chain uses TRBV30 and TRBJ1-4, with 8 bases that match TRBD1. The CDR3 consists of 14 residues. Per the germline V gene, CDR1 is GTSNPN and CDR2 is SVGIG (reference sequence). V lost 4 bases and J lost 10; bases outside the gene matches: 11. Here the CDR3 reads CAWTLQGAIGKLFF. As DNA, the CDR3 is TGTGCCTGGACTCTGCAGGGGGCTATCGGAAAACTGTTTTTT.

The chain joins TRBV11-2 to TRBJ2-3; tentatively, D is TRBD1 (6 bases). V was cut by 5 bases and J by 1 base, with 13 bases left in between. CDR3 length: 15 amino acids. Germline lookup yields CDR1 SGHAT and CDR2 FQNNGV. CDR3 in amino acids: CASSPVSGGTDTQYF. The CDR3 DNA reads as TGTGCCAGCAGCCCCGTTTCAGGGGGCACAGATACGCAGTATTTT.

This sequence joins TRBV7-9 and TRBJ2-1; D is perhaps TRBD1 (5 bases). CDR1 is SEHNR, CDR2 FQNEAQ, per germline (reference sequence). The V and J ends lost 4 bases and 5 bases respectively, with 18 bases between them. The CDR3 is made up of 16 amino acids. The DNA for the CDR3 is TGTGCCAGCAGCTCAGGGCGGCTGTCCGAGAACAATGAGCAGTTCTTC. Translation gives CASSSGRLSENNEQFF.

This chain joins TRBV6-5 and TRBJ2-7; a possible D gene is TRBD2 (5 bases). Trimming stripped 4 bases from V and 4 bases from J, with 11 bases between. The CDR3 contains 13 residues. Germline V gives CDR1 MNHEY, CDR2 SVGAGI. The CDR3 sequence: CASSFNRGYEQYF. DNA of the CDR3: TGTGCCAGCAGTTTTAATAGAGGGTACGAGCAGTACTTC.

This rearrangement joins TRBV11-3 to TRBJ2-6; no clear D gene. V was cut by 2 bases and J by 1 base, with 6 bases left in between. The CDR3 has 15 residues. Germline values: CDR1 SGHNT, CDR2 YENEEA. Here the CDR3 reads CASSLSESGANVLTF. DNA for the CDR3: TGTGCCAGCAGCTTATCCGAGTCTGGGGCCAACGTCCTGACTTTC.